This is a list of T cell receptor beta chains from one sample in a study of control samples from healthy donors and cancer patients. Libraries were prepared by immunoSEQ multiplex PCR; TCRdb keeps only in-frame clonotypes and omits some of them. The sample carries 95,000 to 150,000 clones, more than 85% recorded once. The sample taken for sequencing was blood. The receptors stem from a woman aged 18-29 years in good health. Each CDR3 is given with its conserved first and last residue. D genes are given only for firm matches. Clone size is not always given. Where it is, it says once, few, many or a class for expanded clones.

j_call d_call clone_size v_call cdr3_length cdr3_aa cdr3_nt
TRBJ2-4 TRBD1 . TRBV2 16 CASSEPRTGPKNIQYF TGTGCCAGCAGTGAACCACGGACAGGGCCCAAAAACATTCAGTACTTC
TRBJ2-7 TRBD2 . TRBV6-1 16 CASSERPGAGLGEQYF TGTGCCAGCAGTGAAAGGCCAGGAGCGGGATTGGGCGAGCAGTACTTC
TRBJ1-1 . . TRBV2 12 CASSEEVPEAFF TGTGCCAGCAGTGAGGAGGTTCCTGAAGCTTTCTTT
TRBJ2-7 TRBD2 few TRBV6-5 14 CASTGTSGSNEQYF TGTGCCAGCACCGGGACTAGCGGGAGTAACGAGCAGTACTTC
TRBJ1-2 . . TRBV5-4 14 CASSFRTDGYGYTF TGTGCCAGCAGCTTTCGTACGGACGGCTATGGCTACACCTTC
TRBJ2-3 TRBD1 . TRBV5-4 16 CASGPKTGKGLDTQYF TGTGCCAGCGGGCCAAAGACAGGGAAGGGTTTAGATACGCAGTATTTT
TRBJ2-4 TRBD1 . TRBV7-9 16 CASSLATGVVKNIQYF TGTGCCAGCAGCTTAGCTACAGGGGTGGTCAAAAACATTCAGTACTTC
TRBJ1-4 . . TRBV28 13 CASLDATNEKLFF TGTGCCAGCCTAGATGCAACTAATGAAAAACTGTTTTTT
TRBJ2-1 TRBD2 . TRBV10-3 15 CAAAVGEGGKGEQFF TGTGCCGCCGCGGTCGGGGAGGGAGGCAAGGGTGAGCAGTTCTTC
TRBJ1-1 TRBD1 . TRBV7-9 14 CASRRQGAGTEAFF TGTGCCAGCAGACGGCAGGGGGCCGGCACTGAAGCTTTCTTT